This T cell receptor (beta chain) was obtained from a study of ipilimumab plus nivolumab after autologous stem cell transplantation. About the research overall: Typical patient got a handful of ipilimumab doses and roughly 8 nivolumab doses (median). DLBCL patients had primary refractory or relapsed disease. The study's findings and limits: Per the authors, repertoire, Treg and microbiota data justify further study.

The assay was immunoSEQ multiplex PCR, and TCRdb's table has in-frame clones only and misses some. The table lists around 21,000 clones, 77% of them singletons. On this clone itself: Its antigen is currently unknown.

Checkpoint therapy with ipilimumab 1 mg/kg began 14 to 28 days after transplant. The CDR3 covers 15 residues. Looked up from germline, CDR1 is LGHNA and CDR2 is YNFKEQ. V lost 0 bases and J 3 bases, leaving 10 bases between the germline ends. This clonotype was obtained from a male donor with diffuse large B-cell lymphoma. The sequences come from PBMCs, collected in a trial of ipilimumab plus nivolumab as post-transplant consolidation. This chain links TRBV4-2 with TRBJ2-3, with D hard to call. CDR3 residues: CASSQDGQETDTQYF. CDR3 in DNA: TGTGCCAGCAGCCAAGATGGGCAGGAAACAGATACGCAGTATTTT.